A single sample gave rise to the 9 T cell receptor beta chains below, sequenced in a study of blood T cells in healthy people across ages. For the second PCR, which ran for about 6 to 11 cycles, a sample-barcoded 5' primer and a J-beta primer mix were used. MiXCR, applied by TCRdb to the 5' RACE reads, yields one record per CDR3 protein. This repertoire shows 1.5 million to 1.8 million distinct CDR3 sequences, 35% to 45% found once; its top ten account for approximately 4%. The source material was blood. The receptor source for this set is a woman under 30 in good health.

The CDR3 here is CASRPIRDRSYEQYF. DNA of the CDR3: TGTGCCAGCAGACCAATCCGGGACAGGTCCTACGAGCAGTACTTC. V usage is TRBV11-2 and J usage is TRBJ2-7, with 8 bases matching TRBD1. The V gene's germline CDR1 is SGHAT and CDR2 FQNNGV. The CDR3 covers 15 residues. With V trimmed by 6 bases and J by 1 base, 8 bases remained unmatched. The entire variable domain, with the rest obtained from reference TRBV11-2 and TRBJ2-7, is as follows: EAGVAQSPRYKIIEKRQSVAFWCNPISGHATLYWYQQILGQGPKLLIQFQNNGVVDDSQLPKDRFSAERLKGVDSTLKIQPAKLEDSAVYLCASRPIRDRSYEQYFGPGTRLTVT.

The CDR3 DNA sequence: TGCGCCAGCAGCCAAGACTCTCAGAGCTCCTATAATTCACCCCTCCACTTT. It is translated as CASSQDSQSSYNSPLHF. This rearrangement joins TRBV4-1 to TRBJ1-6; D remains ambiguous. Germline-derived CDR1 and CDR2 are MGHRA and YSYEKL. V dropped 0 bases and J dropped 0 bases, with 9 bases sitting between them. This CDR3 contains 17 residues.

V usage is TRBV29-1 and J usage is TRBJ2-7; either TRBD1 or TRBD2 may fit D (6 bases each). Deletions cut 6 bases from V and 7 bases from J, with 16 bases between. The CDR3 contains 12 residues. Germline V gives CDR1 SQVTM, CDR2 ANQGSEA. Here the CDR3 reads CSVEGVPGEQYF. CDR3 nucleotides: TGCAGCGTGGAGGGGGTGCCTGGAGAGCAGTACTTC.

On this clonotype: A read error may produce the germline difference seen at one junction end. The CDR3 sequence: CTSSWEPTSYEQYF. CDR3 bases: TGTACCAGCAGTTGGGAGCCGACCTCCTACGAGCAGTACTTC. V is TRBV27 and J is TRBJ2-7; the D gene is possibly TRBD2 (5 bases). This CDR3 has 14 residues. Germline assignment: CDR1 MNHEY and CDR2 SMNVEV (reference sequence).

This clonotype was seen ten or more times. This rearrangement joins TRBV25-1 to TRBJ1-5; D unresolved. Looked up from germline, CDR1 is MGHDK and CDR2 is SYGVNS. V was shortened by 2 bases and J by 0 bases, with 8 bases between the two germline ends. This CDR3 contains 15 residues. In DNA form, the CDR3 reads TGTGCCAGCAGTGAAGCGGGGTATAGCAATCAGCCCCAGCATTTT. This encodes CASSEAGYSNQPQHF. Drawing the rest from reference TRBV25-1 and TRBJ1-5, the complete variable domain is EADIYQTPRYLVIGTGKKITLECSQTMGHDKMYWYQQDPGMELHLIHYSYGVNSTEKGDLSSESTVSRIRTEHFPLTLESARPSHTSQYLCASSEAGYSNQPQHFGDGTRLSIL.

The chain carries TRBV7-9 and TRBJ1-2, with D unclear. From germline, CDR1 is SEHNR and CDR2 FQNEAQ (reference sequence). There are 16 residues in the CDR3. V dropped 4 bases and J dropped 7 bases, with 22 bases sitting between them. The CDR3 region is CASSSPSGERGVGYTF. The CDR3 nucleotides read TGTGCCAGCAGCTCCCCTAGCGGGGAGAGAGGTGTTGGCTACACCTTC.

This chain joins TRBV10-3 and TRBJ2-7; weak D call: TRBD1 (5 bases). V shed 3 bases and J shed 4 bases, with 13 bases lying between them. Looked up from germline, CDR1 is ENHRY and CDR2 is SYGVKD. The CDR3 runs to 14 residues. CDR3 nucleotide sequence: TGTGCCATCAGTGACAGACAGAGGCCGTACGAGCAGTACTTC. The encoded protein is CAISDRQRPYEQYF.

V usage is TRBV28 and J usage is TRBJ1-2; D is perhaps TRBD1 (6 bases). V was trimmed by 0 bases and J by 7 bases, leaving 21 bases between them. Looked up from germline, CDR1 is MDHEN and CDR2 is SYDVKM. The CDR3 has 17 residues. CDR3 bases: TGTGCCAGCAGTTTATGGGGGGGGGCAGAATCCCCCTTTGGCTACACCTTC. Its translation is CASSLWGGAESPFGYTF.

This clonotype was observed a few times. The rearrangement joins TRBV4-2 to TRBJ2-1, with D possibly matching TRBD1 (5 bases). Germline assignment: CDR1 LGHNA and CDR2 YNFKEQ. The CDR3 is 16 amino acids. Trimming left V 1 base short and J 2 bases short, with 12 bases between. Written as DNA, the CDR3 is TGTGCCAGCAGCCAAGTCGCGAGCAGGGCCTACAATGAGCAGTTCTTC. This gives the protein CASSQVASRAYNEQFF.